This T cell receptor beta chain was captured by sequencing in a study of blood T cell repertoires in COVID-19. Study summary: Acute-phase and convalescent COVID-19 samples originated in the United States, Italy and Spain. T cells, B-cell-depleted T cells, or PBMCs supplied cDNA or gDNA.

Clinical histories supplied by participants themselves formed the basis of cohort assignment. Original data processing: Quantification of nucleated cells was approximated via reference gene primer amplification. Measured with immunoSEQ multiplex PCR; TCRdb has only the in-frame clones, and not every one. V and J calls and clone size are as listed in that table; D and trimming were resolved from the DNA. The table includes around 160,000 clones, 84% detected once. Trimming left V 0 bases short and J 4 bases short, with 15 bases between. Germline CDR1 reads LGHNA; CDR2 reads YSLEER. This CDR3 has 16 residues.

The sequenced sample consisted of PBMCs or T cells enriched from blood (not recorded which). The TCR sequence derives from a woman between 45 and 60 years old who had been exposed to COVID-19. The genes are TRBV4-3 and TRBJ1-2, with no clear D. CDR3 DNA sequence: TGCGCCAGCAGCCAAGACCCCTCCGGGAGGACCTATGGCTACACCTTC. Amino acid sequence: CASSQDPSGRTYGYTF.